The source of this T cell receptor (beta chain) is a study of cytotoxic CD8 clonotypes in ibrutinib-treated CLL. About the study: Of a cohort that held around 10 relapsed/refractory and roughly 15 treatment-naive patients, 17 to 18 were IGHV unmutated.

Profiling relied on immunoSEQ multiplex PCR, and the TCRdb table lists in-frame clones only, not all of them. The data show about 300,000 clones, approximately 79% seen once. Overall study findings and caveats: Baseline clonality was higher than in age-matched healthy donors and moved in step with circulating CD8+ T-cell counts.

Germline CDR1 and CDR2: SNHLY and FYNNEI. The CDR3 is 15 amino acids. V lost 6 bases and J 2 bases, leaving 15 bases between the germline ends. Comment on this clone: Its antigen is unknown.

The specimen was PBMCs, collected at disease progression, from a patient treated with ibrutinib. The chain recombines TRBV2 with TRBJ2-3; tentatively, D is TRBD1 (6 bases). The TCR comes from a human donor with chronic lymphocytic leukemia. DNA for the CDR3: TGTGCCAGCAGGAACAGGGTCCAATCCACAGATACGCAGTATTTT. Its translation is CASRNRVQSTDTQYF.